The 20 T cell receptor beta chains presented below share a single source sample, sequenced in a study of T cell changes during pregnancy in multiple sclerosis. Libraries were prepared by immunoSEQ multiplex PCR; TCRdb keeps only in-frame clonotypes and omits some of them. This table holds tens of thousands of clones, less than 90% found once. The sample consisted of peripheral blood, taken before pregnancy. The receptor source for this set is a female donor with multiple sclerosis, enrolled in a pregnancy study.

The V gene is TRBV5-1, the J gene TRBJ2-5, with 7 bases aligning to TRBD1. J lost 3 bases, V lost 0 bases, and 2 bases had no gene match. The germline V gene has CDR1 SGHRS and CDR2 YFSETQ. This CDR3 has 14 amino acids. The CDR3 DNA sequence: TGCGCCAGCAGCTTGGGGGGGACAGAAGAGACCCAGTACTTC. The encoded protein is CASSLGGTEETQYF. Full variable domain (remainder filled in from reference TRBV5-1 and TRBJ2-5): KAGVTQTPRYLIKTRGQQVTLSCSPISGHRSVSWYQQTPGQGLQFLFEYFSETQRNKGNFPGRFSGRQFSNSRSEMNVSTLELGDSALYLCASSLGGTEETQYFGPGTRLLVL.

The CDR3 DNA sequence: TGTGCCAGCAGTGAGACTAGCGTTGGGGATGAGCAGTTCTTC. Its translation is CASSETSVGDEQFF. J is TRBJ2-1 and V is TRBV6-1; 8 positions agree with TRBD2. J was trimmed by 8 bases and V by 3 bases; bases with no gene match: 6. The CDR3 extends over 14 amino acids. The V gene's germline CDR1 is MNHNS and CDR2 SASEGT.

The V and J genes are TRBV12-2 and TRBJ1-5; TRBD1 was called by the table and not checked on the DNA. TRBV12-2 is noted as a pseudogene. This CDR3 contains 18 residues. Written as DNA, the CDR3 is TGTGCAAGTCGCTTAGCCCAACTGACAGGTTATAGCAATCAGCCCCAGCATTTT. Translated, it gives CASRLAQLTGYSNQPQHF.

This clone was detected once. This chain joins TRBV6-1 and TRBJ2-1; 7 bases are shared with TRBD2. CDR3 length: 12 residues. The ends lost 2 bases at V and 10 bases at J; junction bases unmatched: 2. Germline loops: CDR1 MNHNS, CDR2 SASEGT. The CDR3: CASSELGGEQFF. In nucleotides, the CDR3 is TGTGCCAGCAGTGAACTGGGAGGGGAGCAGTTCTTC.

The CDR3: CASSRDRDTDTQYF. CDR3 in DNA: TGTGCCAGCAGCCGGGACAGAGATACAGATACGCAGTATTTT. The chain carries TRBV27 and TRBJ2-3, with 7 bases fitting TRBD1. CDR1 MNHEY and CDR2 SMNVEV come from the germline V gene (reference sequence). CDR3 length: 14 amino acids. The V and J ends lost 6 bases and 3 bases, in that order; junction bases with no gene match: 6.

Written as DNA, the CDR3 is TGCAGCGTTGAAAGGGACATAGACTCTGGGGCCAACGTCCTGACTTTC. Its translation: CSVERDIDSGANVLTF. The J gene is TRBJ2-6, the V gene TRBV29-1; D might be TRBD1 (6 bases). CDR1 is SQVTM and CDR2 is ANQGSEA in the germline V gene. The V gene lost 2 bases and the J gene lost 0 bases, with 11 bases spanning the gap. The CDR3 has 16 amino acids.

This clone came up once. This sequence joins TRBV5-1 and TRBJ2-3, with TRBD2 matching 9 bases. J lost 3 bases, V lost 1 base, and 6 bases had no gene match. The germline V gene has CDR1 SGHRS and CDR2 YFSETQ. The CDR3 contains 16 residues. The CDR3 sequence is CASSLKAGGPTDTQYF. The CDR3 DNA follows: TGCGCCAGCAGCTTGAAGGCGGGAGGGCCAACAGATACGCAGTATTTT.

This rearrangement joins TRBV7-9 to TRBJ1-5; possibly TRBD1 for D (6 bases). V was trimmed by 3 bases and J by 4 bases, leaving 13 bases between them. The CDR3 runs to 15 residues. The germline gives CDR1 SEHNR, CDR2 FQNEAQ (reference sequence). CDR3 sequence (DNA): TGTGCCAGCAGCTTGGGGGCAGGAGCAAATCAGCCCCAGCATTTT. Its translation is CASSLGAGANQPQHF.

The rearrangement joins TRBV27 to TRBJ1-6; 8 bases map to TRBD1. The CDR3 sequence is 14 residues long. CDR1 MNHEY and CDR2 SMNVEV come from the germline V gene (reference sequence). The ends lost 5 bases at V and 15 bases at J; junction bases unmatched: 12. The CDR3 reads CASSPGTGLGRLHF. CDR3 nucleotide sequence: TGTGCCAGCAGTCCCGGGACAGGACTTGGGCGCCTCCACTTT.

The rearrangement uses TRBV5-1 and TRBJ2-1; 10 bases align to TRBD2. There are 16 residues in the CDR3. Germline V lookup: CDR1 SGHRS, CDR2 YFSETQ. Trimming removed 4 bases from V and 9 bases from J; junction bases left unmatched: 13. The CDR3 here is CASSLQSGRAFSEQFF. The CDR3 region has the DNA TGCGCCAGCAGCCTCCAAAGCGGGAGGGCCTTCAGTGAGCAGTTCTTC. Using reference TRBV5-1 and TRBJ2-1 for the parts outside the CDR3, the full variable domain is KAGVTQTPRYLIKTRGQQVTLSCSPISGHRSVSWYQQTPGQGLQFLFEYFSETQRNKGNFPGRFSGRQFSNSRSEMNVSTLELGDSALYLCASSLQSGRAFSEQFFGPGTRLTVL.

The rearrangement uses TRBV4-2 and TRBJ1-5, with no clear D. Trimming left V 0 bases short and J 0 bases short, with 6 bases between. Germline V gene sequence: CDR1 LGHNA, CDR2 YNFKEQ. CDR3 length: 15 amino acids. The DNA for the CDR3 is TGTGCCAGCAGCCAAGAAGGAGATAGCAATCAGCCCCAGCATTTT. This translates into CASSQEGDSNQPQHF.

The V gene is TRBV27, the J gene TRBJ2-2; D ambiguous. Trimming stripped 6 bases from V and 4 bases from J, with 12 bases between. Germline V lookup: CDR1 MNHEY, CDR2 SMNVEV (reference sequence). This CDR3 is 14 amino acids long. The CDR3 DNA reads TGTGCCAGCAGCCCTGGGCGACCCACCGGGGAGCTGTTTTTT. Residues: CASSPGRPTGELFF.

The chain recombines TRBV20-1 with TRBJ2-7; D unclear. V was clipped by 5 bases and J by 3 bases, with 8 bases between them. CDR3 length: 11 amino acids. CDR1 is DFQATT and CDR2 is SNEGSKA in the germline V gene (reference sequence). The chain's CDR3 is CSAPQNYEQYF. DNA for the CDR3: TGCAGTGCTCCACAGAACTACGAGCAGTACTTC.

CDR3 residues: CASSFGQGPSTDTQYF. The CDR3, as DNA: TGTGCCAGCAGCTTCGGACAGGGACCTAGCACAGATACGCAGTATTTT. This rearrangement joins TRBV11-2 to TRBJ2-3, with 8 bases matching TRBD1. The trim removed 3 bases at V and 0 bases at J, leaving 5 bases unmatched. The CDR3 is made up of 16 amino acids. Germline V CDR1 and CDR2: SGHAT, FQNNGV.

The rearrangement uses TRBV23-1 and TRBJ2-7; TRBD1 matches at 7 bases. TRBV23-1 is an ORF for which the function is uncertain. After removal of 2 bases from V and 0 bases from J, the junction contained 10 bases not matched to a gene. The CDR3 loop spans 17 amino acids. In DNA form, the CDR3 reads TGCGCCAGCAGTCAACCTAAGACAGGGAAAAACTCCTACGAGCAGTACTTC. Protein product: CASSQPKTGKNSYEQYF.

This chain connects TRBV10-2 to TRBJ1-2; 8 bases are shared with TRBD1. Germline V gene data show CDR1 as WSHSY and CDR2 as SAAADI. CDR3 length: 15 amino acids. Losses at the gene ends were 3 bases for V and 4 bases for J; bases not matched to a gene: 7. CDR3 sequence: CASSDAGQAVYGYTF. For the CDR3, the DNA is TGCGCCAGCAGTGACGCGGGACAGGCGGTCTATGGCTACACCTTC.

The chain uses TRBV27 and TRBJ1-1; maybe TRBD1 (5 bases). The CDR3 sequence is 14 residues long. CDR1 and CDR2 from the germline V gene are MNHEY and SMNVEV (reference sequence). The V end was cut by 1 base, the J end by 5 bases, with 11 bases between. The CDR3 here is CASSLWGEGTEAFF. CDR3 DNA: TGTGCCAGCAGTTTATGGGGGGAGGGGACTGAAGCTTTCTTT.

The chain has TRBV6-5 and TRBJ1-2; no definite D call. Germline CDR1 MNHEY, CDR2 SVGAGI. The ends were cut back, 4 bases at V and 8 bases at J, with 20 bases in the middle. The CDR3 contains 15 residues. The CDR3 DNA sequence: TGTGCCAGCAGTTTCGGTGTCAAAAAGAACCTCGGCTACACCTTC. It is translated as CASSFGVKKNLGYTF.

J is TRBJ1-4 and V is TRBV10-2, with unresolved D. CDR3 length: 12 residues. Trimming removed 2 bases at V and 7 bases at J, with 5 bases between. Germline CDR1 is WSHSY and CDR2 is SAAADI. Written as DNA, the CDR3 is TGCGCCAGCAGTGAGGCGGTTGAAAAACTGTTTTTT. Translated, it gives CASSEAVEKLFF.

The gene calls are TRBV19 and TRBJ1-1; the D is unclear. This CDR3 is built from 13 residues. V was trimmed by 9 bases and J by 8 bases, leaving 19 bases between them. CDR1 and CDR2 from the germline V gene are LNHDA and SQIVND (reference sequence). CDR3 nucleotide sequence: TGTGCCAGCAACCCGAGGGAGGGAACGGAAGCTTTCTTT. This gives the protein CASNPREGTEAFF.